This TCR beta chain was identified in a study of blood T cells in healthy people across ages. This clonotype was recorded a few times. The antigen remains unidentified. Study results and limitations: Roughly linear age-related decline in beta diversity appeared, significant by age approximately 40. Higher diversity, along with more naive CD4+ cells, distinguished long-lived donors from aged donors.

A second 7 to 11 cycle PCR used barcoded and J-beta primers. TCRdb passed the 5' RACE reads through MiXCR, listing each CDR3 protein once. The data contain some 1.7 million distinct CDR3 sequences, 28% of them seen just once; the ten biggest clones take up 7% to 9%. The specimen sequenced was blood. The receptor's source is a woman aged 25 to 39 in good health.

The CDR3 nucleotides are TGCAGTGCTAGACAGGGGGCGTACGATGAAAAACTGTTTTTT. It specifies CSARQGAYDEKLFF. This chain connects TRBV20-1 to TRBJ1-4; 8 bases line up with TRBD1. Germline V CDR1 and CDR2: DFQATT, SNEGSKA (reference sequence). With V trimmed by 2 bases and J by 6 bases, 5 bases remained unmatched. This CDR3 comprises 14 residues.